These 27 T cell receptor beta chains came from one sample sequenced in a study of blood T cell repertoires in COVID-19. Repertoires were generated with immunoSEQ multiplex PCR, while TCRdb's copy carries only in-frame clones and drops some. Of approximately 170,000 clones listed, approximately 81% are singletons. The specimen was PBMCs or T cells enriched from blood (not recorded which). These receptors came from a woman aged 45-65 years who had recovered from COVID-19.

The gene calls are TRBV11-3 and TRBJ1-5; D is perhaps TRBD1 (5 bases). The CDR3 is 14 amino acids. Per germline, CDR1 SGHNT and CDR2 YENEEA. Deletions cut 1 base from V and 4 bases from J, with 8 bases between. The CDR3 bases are TGTGCCAGCAGCTTAGGGGGGGAAAATCAGCCCCAGCATTTT. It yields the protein CASSLGGENQPQHF. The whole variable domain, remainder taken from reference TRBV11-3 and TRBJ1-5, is EAGVVQSPRYKIIEKKQPVAFWCNPISGHNTLYWYLQNLGQGPELLIRYENEEAVDDSQLPKDRFSAERLKGVDSTLKIQPAELGDSAVYLCASSLGGENQPQHFGDGTRLSIL.

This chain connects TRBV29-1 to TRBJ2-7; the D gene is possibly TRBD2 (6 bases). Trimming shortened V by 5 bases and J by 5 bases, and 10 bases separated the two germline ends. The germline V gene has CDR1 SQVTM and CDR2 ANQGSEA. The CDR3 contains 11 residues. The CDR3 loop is CSVTREHEQYF. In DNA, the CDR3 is TGCAGCGTTACCCGGGAGCACGAGCAGTACTTC.

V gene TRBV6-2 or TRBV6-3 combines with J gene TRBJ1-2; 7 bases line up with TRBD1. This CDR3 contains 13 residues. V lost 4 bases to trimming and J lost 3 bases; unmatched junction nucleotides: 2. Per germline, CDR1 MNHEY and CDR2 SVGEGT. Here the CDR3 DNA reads TGTGCCAGCAGTTCGACAGGGCACTATGGCTACACCTTC. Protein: CASSSTGHYGYTF.

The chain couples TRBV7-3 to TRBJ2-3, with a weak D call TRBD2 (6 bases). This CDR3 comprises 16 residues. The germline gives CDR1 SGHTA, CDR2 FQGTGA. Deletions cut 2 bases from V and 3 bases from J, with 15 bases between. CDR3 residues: CASSLLGASGTDTQYF. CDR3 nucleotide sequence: TGTGCCAGCAGCTTACTAGGGGCCAGCGGGACAGATACGCAGTATTTT.

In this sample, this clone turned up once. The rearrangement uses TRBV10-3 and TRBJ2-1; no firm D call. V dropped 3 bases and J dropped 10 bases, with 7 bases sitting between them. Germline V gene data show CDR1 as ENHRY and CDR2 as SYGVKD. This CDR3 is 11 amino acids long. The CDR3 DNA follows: TGTGCCATCAGTGACCCAGGAGAGCAGTTCTTC. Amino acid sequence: CAISDPGEQFF.

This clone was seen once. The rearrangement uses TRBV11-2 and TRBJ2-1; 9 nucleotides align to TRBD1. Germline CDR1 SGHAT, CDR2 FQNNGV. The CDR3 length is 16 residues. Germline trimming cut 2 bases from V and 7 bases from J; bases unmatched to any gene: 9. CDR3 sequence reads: CASSLLGTGIVNEQFF. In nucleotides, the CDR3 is TGTGCCAGCAGCTTACTCGGGACAGGGATAGTAAATGAGCAGTTCTTC.

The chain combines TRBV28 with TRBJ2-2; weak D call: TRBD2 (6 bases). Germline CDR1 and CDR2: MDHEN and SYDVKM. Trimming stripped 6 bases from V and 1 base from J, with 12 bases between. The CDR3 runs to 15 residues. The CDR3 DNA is TGTGCCAGCAGCACAACTAGCATGAACACCGGGGAGCTGTTTTTT. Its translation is CASSTTSMNTGELFF.

This CDR3 is CSVRQGRGSYGYTF. The CDR3 DNA reads as TGCAGCGTCCGACAGGGGCGAGGGTCCTATGGCTACACCTTC. The chain has TRBV29-1 and TRBJ1-2, with 8 bases matching TRBD1. Looked up from germline, CDR1 is SQVTM and CDR2 is ANQGSEA. V was pared by 6 bases and J by 4 bases, with 10 bases of the junction left unmatched. The CDR3 contains 14 residues.

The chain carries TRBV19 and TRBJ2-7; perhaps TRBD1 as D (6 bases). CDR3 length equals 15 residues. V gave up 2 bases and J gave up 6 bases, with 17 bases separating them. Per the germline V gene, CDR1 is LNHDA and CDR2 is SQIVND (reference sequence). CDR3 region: CASSIQGSSPVEQYF. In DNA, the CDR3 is TGTGCCAGTAGTATACAGGGGAGTTCACCGGTCGAGCAGTACTTC.

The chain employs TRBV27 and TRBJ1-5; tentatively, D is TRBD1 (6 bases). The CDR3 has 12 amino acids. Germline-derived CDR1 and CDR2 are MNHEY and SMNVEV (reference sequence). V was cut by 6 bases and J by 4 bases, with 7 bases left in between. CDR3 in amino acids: CASRRGNQPQHF. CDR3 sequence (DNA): TGTGCCAGCAGGAGGGGGAATCAGCCCCAGCATTTT.

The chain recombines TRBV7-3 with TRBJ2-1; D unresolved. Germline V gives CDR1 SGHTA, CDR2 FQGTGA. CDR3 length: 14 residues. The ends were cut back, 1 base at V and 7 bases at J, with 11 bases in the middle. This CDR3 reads CASSLRATSNEQFF. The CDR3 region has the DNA TGTGCCAGCAGCTTAAGGGCTACCTCGAATGAGCAGTTCTTC.

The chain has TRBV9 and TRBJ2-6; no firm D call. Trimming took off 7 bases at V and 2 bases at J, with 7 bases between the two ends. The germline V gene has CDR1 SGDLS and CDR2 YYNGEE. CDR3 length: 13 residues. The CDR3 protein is CASGQTGANVLTF. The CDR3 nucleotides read TGTGCCAGCGGCCAGACTGGGGCCAACGTCCTGACTTTC. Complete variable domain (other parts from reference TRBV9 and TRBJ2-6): DSGVTQTPKHLITATGQRVTLRCSPRSGDLSVYWYQQSLDQGLQFLIQYYNGEERAKGNILERFSAQQFPDLHSELNLSSLELGDSALYFCASGQTGANVLTFGAGSRLTVL.

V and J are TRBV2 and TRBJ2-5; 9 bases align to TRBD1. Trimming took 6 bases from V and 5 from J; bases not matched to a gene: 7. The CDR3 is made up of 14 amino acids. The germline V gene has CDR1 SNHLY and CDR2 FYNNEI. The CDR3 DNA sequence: TGTGCCAGCAGACAGGGGGCGCTGATGGAGACCCAGTACTTC. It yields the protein CASRQGALMETQYF.

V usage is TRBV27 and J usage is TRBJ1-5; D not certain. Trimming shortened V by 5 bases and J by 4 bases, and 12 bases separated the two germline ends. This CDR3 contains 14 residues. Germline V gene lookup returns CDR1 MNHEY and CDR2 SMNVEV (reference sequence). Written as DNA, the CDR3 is TGTGCCAGCAGTGAGGGTTTGGTAAATCAGCCCCAGCATTTT. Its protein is CASSEGLVNQPQHF.

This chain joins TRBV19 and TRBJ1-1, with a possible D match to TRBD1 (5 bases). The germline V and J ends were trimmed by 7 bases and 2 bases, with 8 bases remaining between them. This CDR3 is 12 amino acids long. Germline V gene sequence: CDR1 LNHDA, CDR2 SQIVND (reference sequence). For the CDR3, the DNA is TGTGCCAGTAATCAGGGAAACACTGAAGCTTTCTTT. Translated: CASNQGNTEAFF.

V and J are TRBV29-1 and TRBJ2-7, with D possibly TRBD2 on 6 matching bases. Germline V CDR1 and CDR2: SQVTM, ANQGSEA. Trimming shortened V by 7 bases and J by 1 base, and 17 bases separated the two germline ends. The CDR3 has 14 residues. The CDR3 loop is CSALMAGLSYEQYF. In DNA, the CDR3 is TGCAGCGCCCTTATGGCGGGATTGTCCTACGAGCAGTACTTC.

CDR3 nucleotides: TGTGCCAGCAGCCAAGGCGGGGGGGCCCCAGAGACCCAGTACTTC. This gives the protein CASSQGGGAPETQYF. The rearrangement links TRBV3-1 (or the pseudogene TRBV3-2) to TRBJ2-5; 9 bases are a match to TRBD2. Germline CDR1 is LGHDT and CDR2 is YNNKEL (reference sequence). This CDR3 comprises 15 residues. J lost 4 bases, V lost 1 base, and 4 bases had no gene match.

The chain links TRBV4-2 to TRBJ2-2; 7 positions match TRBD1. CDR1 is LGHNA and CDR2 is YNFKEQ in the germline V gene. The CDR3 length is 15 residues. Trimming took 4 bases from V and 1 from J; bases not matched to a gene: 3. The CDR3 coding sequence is TGTGCCAGCAGCCCGACAGGGCTGAACACCGGGGAGCTGTTTTTT. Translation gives CASSPTGLNTGELFF.

CDR3 sequence: CASSQGQGAYSPLHF. CDR3 coding DNA: TGTGCCAGCAGCCAAGGTCAGGGGGCGTATTCACCCCTCCACTTT. This chain connects TRBV3-1 (or the pseudogene TRBV3-2) to TRBJ1-6, with 8 positions matching TRBD1. Germline V gene data show CDR1 as LGHDT and CDR2 as YNNKEL (reference sequence). V gave up 1 base and J gave up 8 bases; unmatched junction bases: 4. The CDR3 spans 15 residues.

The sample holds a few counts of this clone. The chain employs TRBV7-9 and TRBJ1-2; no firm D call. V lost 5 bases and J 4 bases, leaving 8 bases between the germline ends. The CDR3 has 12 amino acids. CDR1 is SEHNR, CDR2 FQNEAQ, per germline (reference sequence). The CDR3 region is CASSPSSYGYTF. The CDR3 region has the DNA TGTGCCAGCAGCCCATCATCCTATGGCTACACCTTC.

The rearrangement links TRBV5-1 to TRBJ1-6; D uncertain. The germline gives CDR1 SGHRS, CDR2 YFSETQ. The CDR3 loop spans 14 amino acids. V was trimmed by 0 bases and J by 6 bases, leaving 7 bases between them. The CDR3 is CASSLGQINSPLHF. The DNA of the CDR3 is TGCGCCAGCAGCTTGGGTCAGATTAATTCACCCCTCCACTTT.

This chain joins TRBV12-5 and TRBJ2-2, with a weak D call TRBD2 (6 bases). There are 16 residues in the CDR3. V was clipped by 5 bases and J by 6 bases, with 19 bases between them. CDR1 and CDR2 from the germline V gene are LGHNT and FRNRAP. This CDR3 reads CASGPPGGEASGELFF. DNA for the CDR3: TGTGCTAGTGGTCCCCCCGGTGGGGAGGCGTCCGGGGAGCTGTTTTTT.

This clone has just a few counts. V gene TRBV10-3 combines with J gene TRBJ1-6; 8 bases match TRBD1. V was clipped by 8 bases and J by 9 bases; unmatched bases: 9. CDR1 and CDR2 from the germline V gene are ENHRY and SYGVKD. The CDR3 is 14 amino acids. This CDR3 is CAIGAQGAGSPLHF. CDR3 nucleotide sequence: TGTGCCATCGGGGCGCAGGGGGCTGGTTCACCCCTCCACTTT.

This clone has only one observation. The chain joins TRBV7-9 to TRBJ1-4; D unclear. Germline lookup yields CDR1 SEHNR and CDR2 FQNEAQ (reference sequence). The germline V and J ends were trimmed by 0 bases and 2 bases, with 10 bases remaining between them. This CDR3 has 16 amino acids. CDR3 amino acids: CASSLAGGRTNEKLFF. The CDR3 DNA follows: TGTGCCAGCAGCTTAGCAGGAGGGAGGACTAATGAAAAACTGTTTTTT. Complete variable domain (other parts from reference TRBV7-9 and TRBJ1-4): DTGVSQNPRHKITKRGQNVTFRCDPISEHNRLYWYRQTLGQGPEFLTYFQNEAQLEKSRLLSDRFSAERPKGSFSTLEIQRTEQGDSAMYLCASSLAGGRTNEKLFFGSGTQLSVL.

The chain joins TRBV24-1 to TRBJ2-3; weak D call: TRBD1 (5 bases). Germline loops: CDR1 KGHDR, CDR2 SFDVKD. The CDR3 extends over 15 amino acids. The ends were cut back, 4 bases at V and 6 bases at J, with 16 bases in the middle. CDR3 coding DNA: TGTGCCACCAGTGACAATCAAGACAGCCCCGATACGCAGTATTTT. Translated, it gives CATSDNQDSPDTQYF.

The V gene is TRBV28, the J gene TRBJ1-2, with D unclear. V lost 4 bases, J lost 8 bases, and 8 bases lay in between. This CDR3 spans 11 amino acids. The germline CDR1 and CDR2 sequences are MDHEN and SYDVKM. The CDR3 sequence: CASSSGKGYTF. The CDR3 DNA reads TGTGCCAGCAGTTCCGGGAAAGGCTACACCTTC.

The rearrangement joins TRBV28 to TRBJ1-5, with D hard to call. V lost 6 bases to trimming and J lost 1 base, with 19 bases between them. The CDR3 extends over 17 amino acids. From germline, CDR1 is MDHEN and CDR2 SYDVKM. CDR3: CASSLPRQAGSNQPQHF. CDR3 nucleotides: TGTGCCAGCAGCCTCCCTCGCCAGGCGGGGAGCAATCAGCCCCAGCATTTT.